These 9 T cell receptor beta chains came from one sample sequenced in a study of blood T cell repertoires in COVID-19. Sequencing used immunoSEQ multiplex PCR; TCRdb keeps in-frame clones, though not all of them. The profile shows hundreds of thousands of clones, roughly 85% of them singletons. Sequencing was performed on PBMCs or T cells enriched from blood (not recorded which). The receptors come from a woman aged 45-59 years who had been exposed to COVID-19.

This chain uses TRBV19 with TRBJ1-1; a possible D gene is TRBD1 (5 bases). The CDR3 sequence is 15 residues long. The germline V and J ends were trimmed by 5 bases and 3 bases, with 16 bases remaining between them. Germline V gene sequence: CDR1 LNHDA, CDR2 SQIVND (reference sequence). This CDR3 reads CASSPGGRRDTEAFF. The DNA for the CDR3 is TGTGCCAGTAGTCCCGGGGGAAGGAGGGACACTGAAGCTTTCTTT.

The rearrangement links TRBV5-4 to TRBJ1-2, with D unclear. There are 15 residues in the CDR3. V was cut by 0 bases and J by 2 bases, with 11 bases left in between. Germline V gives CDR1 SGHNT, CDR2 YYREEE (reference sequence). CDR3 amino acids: CASSLDSRGNYGYTF. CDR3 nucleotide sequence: TGTGCCAGCAGCTTGGATTCCCGAGGAAACTATGGCTACACCTTC. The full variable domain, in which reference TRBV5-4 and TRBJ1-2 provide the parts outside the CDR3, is ETGVTQSPTHLIKTRGQQVTLRCSSQSGHNTVSWYQQALGQGPQFIFQYYREEENGRGNFPPRFSGLQFPNYSSELNVNALELDDSALYLCASSLDSRGNYGYTFGSGTRLTVV.

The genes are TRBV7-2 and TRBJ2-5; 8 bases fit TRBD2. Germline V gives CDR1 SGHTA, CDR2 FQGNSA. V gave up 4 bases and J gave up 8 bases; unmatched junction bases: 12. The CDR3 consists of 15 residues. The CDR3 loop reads CASSSGLAPVGTQYF. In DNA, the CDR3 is TGTGCCAGCAGCTCCGGACTAGCCCCGGTCGGAACCCAGTACTTC.

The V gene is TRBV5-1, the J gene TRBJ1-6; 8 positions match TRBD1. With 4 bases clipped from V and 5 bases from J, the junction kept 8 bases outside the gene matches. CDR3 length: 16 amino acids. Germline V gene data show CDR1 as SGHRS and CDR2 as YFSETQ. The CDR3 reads CASSTTPGQDNSPLHF. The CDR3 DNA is TGCGCCAGCAGCACGACTCCGGGACAGGATAATTCACCCCTCCACTTT.

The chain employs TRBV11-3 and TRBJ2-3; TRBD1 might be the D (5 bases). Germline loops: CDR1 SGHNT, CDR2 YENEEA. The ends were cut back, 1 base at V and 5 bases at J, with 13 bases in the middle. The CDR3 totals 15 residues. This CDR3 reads CASSLGQGGEDTQYF. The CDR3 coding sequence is TGTGCCAGCAGCTTAGGCCAGGGTGGTGAAGATACGCAGTATTTT.

In DNA, the CDR3 is TGTGCCAGCAGTCCCTCTCTTCGACAGGATTCACCCCTCCACTTT. Its translation: CASSPSLRQDSPLHF. The V gene is TRBV28, the J gene TRBJ1-6; possibly TRBD1 for D (6 bases). The CDR3 is 15 residues long. Germline-derived CDR1 and CDR2 are MDHEN and SYDVKM. The V end was cut by 5 bases, the J end by 8 bases, with 16 bases between.

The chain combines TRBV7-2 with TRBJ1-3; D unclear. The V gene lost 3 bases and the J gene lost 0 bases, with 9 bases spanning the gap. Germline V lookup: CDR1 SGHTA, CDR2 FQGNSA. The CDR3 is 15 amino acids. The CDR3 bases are TGTGCCAGCAGCTTTGGGAGGAGCTCTGGAAACACCATATATTTT. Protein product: CASSFGRSSGNTIYF.

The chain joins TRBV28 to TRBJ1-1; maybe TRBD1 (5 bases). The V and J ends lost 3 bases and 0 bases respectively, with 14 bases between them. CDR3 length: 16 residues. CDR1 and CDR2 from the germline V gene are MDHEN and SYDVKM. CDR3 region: CASSLTDLVVNTEAFF. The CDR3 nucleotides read TGTGCCAGCAGTTTGACAGATTTAGTAGTGAACACTGAAGCTTTCTTT.

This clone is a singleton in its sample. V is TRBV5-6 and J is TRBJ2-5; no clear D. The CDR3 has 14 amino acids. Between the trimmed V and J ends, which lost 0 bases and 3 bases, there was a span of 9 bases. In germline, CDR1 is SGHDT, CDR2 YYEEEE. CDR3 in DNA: TGTGCCAGCAGCTTGGGCCTAGGTAAAGAGACCCAGTACTTC. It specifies CASSLGLGKETQYF.